A single sample is the source of the 15 T cell receptor beta chains below, sequenced in a study of T cells expressing NK-cell markers. TCRdb re-analyzed the 5' RACE reads; it lists each CDR3 protein once, without DNA. The sample data list 400,000 to 500,000 distinct CDR3 sequences. Sequenced sample: blood T cells: a sorted CD56 or NKG2C T cell subset, CD4+ or CD8+ T cells, or bulk PBMC T cells (not recorded which). The receptors were sampled from a woman aged 18-70 years in good health.

This chain links TRBV27 with TRBJ2-1. The germline CDR1 and CDR2 sequences are MNHEY and SMNVEV (reference sequence). The CDR3 is made up of 13 amino acids. The CDR3 loop reads CASSSAGPNEQFF.

V gene TRBV13 combines with J gene TRBJ2-1; TCRdb gives TRBD1 as the D gene, but with no DNA this cannot be confirmed. The CDR3 is 15 amino acids. Germline CDR1 reads PRHDT; CDR2 reads FYEKMQ (reference sequence). The CDR3 region is CASAYRDRDFNEQFF.

The rearrangement uses TRBV20-1 and TRBJ1-5; the TCRdb D gene call, TRBD1, has no DNA to confirm it. CDR1 and CDR2 from the germline V gene are DFQATT and SNEGSKA (reference sequence). The CDR3 has 15 residues. The CDR3 spells CSARRRGRESQPQHF.

The genes are TRBV20-1 and TRBJ1-2. There are 13 residues in the CDR3. CDR1 and CDR2 (germline): DFQATT, SNEGSKA (reference sequence). The CDR3 reads CSAPVRVGYGYTF.

The CDR3: CASNGKKNTGELFF. The V call is TRBV4-2, the J call TRBJ2-2. The CDR3 extends over 14 amino acids. Germline CDR1 and CDR2: LGHNA and YNFKEQ.

The chain uses TRBV30 and TRBJ1-1; TCRdb calls TRBD1, which cannot be checked without DNA. The germline gives CDR1 GTSNPN, CDR2 SVGIG (reference sequence). This CDR3 spans 15 amino acids. The CDR3 loop reads CAWSRRGAMNTEAFF. The variable domain in full, with the rest retrieved from reference TRBV30 and TRBJ1-1, is SQTIHQWPATLVQPVGSPLSLECTVEGTSNPNLYWYRQAAGRGLQLLFYSVGIGQISSEVPQNLSASRPQDRQFILSSKKLLLSDSGFYLCAWSRRGAMNTEAFFGQGTRLTVV.

J is TRBJ1-4 and V is TRBV7-2; TCRdb picks TRBD1, but there is no DNA to check that call. The CDR3 covers 15 residues. Germline-derived CDR1 and CDR2 are SGHTA and FQGNSA. CDR3 sequence: CASSLAPGSGEKLFF.

The rearrangement joins TRBV7-3 to TRBJ2-2. Looked up from germline, CDR1 is SGHTA and CDR2 is FQGTGA. The CDR3 runs to 15 residues. The CDR3 here is CASSLIGGSTGELFF.

V and J are TRBV5-1 and TRBJ1-1; lacking DNA, the TRBD1 call made by TCRdb goes unchecked. There are 12 residues in the CDR3. Germline CDR1 SGHRS, CDR2 YFSETQ. CDR3 residues: CASNHGPLGAFF.

V usage is TRBV7-8 and J usage is TRBJ2-1; no DNA is available, so the TRBD2 call from TCRdb remains unchecked. Germline CDR1 and CDR2: SGHVS and FQNEAQ. This CDR3 region has 15 residues. CDR3 sequence: CASSGQAGADNEQFF.

This sequence joins TRBV6-1 and TRBJ1-5. Germline-derived CDR1 and CDR2 are MNHNS and SASEGT. This CDR3 region has 14 residues. The CDR3 loop is CASSQVSKYQPQHF.

V is TRBV5-1 and J is TRBJ2-1. CDR3 length equals 11 residues. Germline CDR1 and CDR2: SGHRS and YFSETQ. CDR3 sequence reads: CASRSMNEQFF.

The gene calls are TRBV7-8 and TRBJ2-5; TCRdb selects TRBD2, and the lack of DNA leaves this call unchecked. The CDR3 extends over 16 amino acids. Germline V CDR1 and CDR2: SGHVS, FQNEAQ. The CDR3 reads CASSYPSELAQETQYF.

J is TRBJ2-3 and V is TRBV29-1; no DNA is available, so the TRBD1 call from TCRdb remains unchecked. The CDR3 contains 14 residues. Germline V gene sequence: CDR1 SQVTM, CDR2 ANQGSEA. The CDR3 here is CSAEDRGAYDTQYF.

The chain is built from TRBV4-2 and TRBJ2-5; TCRdb reports TRBD1, a call that lacks DNA to check it against. CDR3 length: 17 residues. Germline V gene sequence: CDR1 LGHNA, CDR2 YNFKEQ. CDR3 residues: CASSQDNSAPRGETQYF.